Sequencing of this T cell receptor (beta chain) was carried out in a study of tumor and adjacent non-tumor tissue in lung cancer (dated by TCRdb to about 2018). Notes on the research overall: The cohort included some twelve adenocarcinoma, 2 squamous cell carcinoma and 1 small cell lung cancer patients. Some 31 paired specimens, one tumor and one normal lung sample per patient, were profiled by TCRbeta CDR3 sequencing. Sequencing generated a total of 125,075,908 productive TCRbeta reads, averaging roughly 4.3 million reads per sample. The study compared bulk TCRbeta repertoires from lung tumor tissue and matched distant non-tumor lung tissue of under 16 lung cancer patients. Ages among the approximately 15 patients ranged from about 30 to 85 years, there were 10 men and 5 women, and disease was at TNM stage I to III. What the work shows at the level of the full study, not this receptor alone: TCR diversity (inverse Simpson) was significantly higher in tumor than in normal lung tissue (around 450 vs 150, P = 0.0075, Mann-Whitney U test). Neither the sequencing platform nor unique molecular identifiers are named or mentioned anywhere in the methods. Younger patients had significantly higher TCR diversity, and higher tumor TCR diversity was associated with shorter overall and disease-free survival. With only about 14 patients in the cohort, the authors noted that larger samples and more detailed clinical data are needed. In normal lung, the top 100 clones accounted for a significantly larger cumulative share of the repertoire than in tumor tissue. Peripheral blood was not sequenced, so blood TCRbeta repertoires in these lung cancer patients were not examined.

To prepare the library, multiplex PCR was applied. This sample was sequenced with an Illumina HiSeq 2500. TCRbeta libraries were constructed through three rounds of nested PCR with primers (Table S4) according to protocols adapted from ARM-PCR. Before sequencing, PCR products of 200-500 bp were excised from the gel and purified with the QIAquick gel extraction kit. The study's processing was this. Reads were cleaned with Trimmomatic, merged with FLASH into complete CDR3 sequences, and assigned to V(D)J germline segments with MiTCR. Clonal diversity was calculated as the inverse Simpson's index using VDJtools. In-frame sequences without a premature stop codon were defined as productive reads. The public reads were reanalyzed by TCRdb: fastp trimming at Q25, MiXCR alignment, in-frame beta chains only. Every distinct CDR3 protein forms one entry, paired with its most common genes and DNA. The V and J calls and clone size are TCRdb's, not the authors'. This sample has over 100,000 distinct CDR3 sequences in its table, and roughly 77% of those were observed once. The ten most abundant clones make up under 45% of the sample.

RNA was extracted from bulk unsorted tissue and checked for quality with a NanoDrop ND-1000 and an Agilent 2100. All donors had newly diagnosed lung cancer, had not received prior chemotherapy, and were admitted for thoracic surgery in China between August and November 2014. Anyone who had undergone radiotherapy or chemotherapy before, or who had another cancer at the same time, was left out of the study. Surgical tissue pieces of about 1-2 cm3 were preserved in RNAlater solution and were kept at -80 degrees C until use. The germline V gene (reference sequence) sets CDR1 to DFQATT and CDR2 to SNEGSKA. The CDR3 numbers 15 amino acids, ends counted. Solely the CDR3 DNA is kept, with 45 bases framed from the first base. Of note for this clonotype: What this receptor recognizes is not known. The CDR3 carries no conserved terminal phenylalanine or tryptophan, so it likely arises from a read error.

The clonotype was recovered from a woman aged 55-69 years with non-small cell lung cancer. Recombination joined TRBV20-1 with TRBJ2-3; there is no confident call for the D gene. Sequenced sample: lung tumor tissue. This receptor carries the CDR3 CSVRDQKRITDTQYC. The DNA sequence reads TGCAGTGTTAGAGATCAGAAACGGATCACAGATACGCAGTATTGT.